The 23 T cell receptor beta chains reported below all come from one sample, sequenced in a study of shared clonotypes between healthy human individuals. TCRdb's copy holds only in-frame clones and misses some; the assay was immunoSEQ multiplex PCR. This sample has just over 2,000,000 clones, with 85% to 95% found just once. The sequenced sample was naive CD4+ T cells sorted from blood. Documented subset: CD45RA+ positively selected. These receptors were obtained from a man younger than 30 in good health.

The V call is TRBV19, the J call TRBJ1-2; tentative D call: TRBD1 (5 bases). Deletions cut 7 bases from V and 1 base from J, with 10 bases between. CDR3 size: 13 residues. Germline V CDR1 and CDR2: LNHDA, SQIVND (reference sequence). CDR3 protein: CASTPGHNYGYTF. The CDR3 DNA reads as TGTGCCAGTACCCCAGGACATAACTATGGCTACACCTTC.

The gene calls are TRBV6-5 and TRBJ1-5; 9 nucleotides agree with TRBD1. CDR3 length: 15 amino acids. Germline CDR1 is MNHEY and CDR2 is SVGAGI. V was clipped by 5 bases and J by 6 bases; unmatched bases: 8. The CDR3 reads CASSNRQGGSQPQHF. In DNA form, the CDR3 reads TGTGCCAGCAGTAATCGACAGGGGGGGAGTCAGCCCCAGCATTTT.

This sequence joins TRBV5-4 and TRBJ1-1; D call uncertain. Trimming stripped 1 base from V and 1 base from J, with 11 bases between. Germline V CDR1 and CDR2: SGHNT, YYREEE (reference sequence). This CDR3 has 15 residues. The CDR3 loop is CASSLSEGRNTEAFF. The CDR3 DNA sequence: TGTGCCAGCAGCTTGAGCGAGGGCCGGAACACTGAAGCTTTCTTT.

The genes are TRBV2 and TRBJ2-3; D not certain. The CDR3 covers 15 residues. With 2 bases removed from V and 0 bases from J, the gap between germline ends came to 9 bases. Germline V gene lookup returns CDR1 SNHLY and CDR2 FYNNEI. Here the CDR3 DNA reads TGTGCCAGCAGTGAAAAGGTTACTAGCACAGATACGCAGTATTTT. Amino acid sequence: CASSEKVTSTDTQYF.

This sequence joins TRBV30 and TRBJ1-2; no definite D call. V lost 0 bases to trimming and J lost 3 bases, with 11 bases between them. This CDR3 contains 14 residues. CDR1 GTSNPN and CDR2 SVGIG come from the germline V gene (reference sequence). DNA of the CDR3: TGTGCCTGGAGTGTAAGGGTGTCGGACTATGGCTACACCTTC. Translated, it gives CAWSVRVSDYGYTF.

This clone showed up just once. The rearrangement joins TRBV7-2 to TRBJ2-2, with 7 bases lining up with TRBD2. Germline assignment: CDR1 SGHTA and CDR2 FQGNSA. With V trimmed by 6 bases and J by 5 bases, 9 bases remained unmatched. The CDR3 consists of 15 residues. The CDR3 bases are TGTGCCAGCAGACGAAAGGCGGGAGAGACCGGGGAGCTGTTTTTT. Translated: CASRRKAGETGELFF.

The chain is built from TRBV30 and TRBJ2-1, with D perhaps given as TRBD1 or TRBD2 (5 bases each). CDR3 length: 14 residues. The germline V gene has CDR1 GTSNPN and CDR2 SVGIG (reference sequence). V was pared by 3 bases and J by 2 bases, with 11 bases between. For the CDR3, the DNA is TGTGCCTGGAGGAGGGGTAACACCTACAATGAGCAGTTCTTC. Its protein is CAWRRGNTYNEQFF.

This clone has just one count. In DNA form, the CDR3 reads TGCGCCAGCAGTGAGTCTGGGGGCCTTTTCACTGAAGCTTTCTTT. It codes for CASSESGGLFTEAFF. J is TRBJ1-1 and V is TRBV10-1; the D gene is possibly TRBD1 (6 bases). The germline gives CDR1 WNHNN, CDR2 SYGVQD (reference sequence). V lost 0 bases and J 4 bases, leaving 12 bases between the germline ends. This CDR3 region has 15 residues.

This chain uses TRBV27 with TRBJ2-7; 9 bases are a match to TRBD1. The J segment lost 2 bases and the V segment lost 6 bases, leaving 5 bases of the junction unmatched. Germline-derived CDR1 and CDR2 are MNHEY and SMNVEV (reference sequence). CDR3 size: 14 residues. CDR3 nucleotide sequence: TGTGCCAGCAGGAACGGACAGGGGACCTACGAGCAGTACTTC. The encoded protein is CASRNGQGTYEQYF.

The chain combines TRBV11-2 with TRBJ2-5; the D is unclear. The CDR3 spans 13 residues. V lost 6 bases, J lost 5 bases, and 13 bases lay in between. Germline values: CDR1 SGHAT, CDR2 FQNNGV. The CDR3 is CASRRSLGETQYF. CDR3 DNA: TGTGCCAGCAGGCGATCCCTGGGGGAGACCCAGTACTTC. Using reference TRBV11-2 and TRBJ2-5 for the parts outside the CDR3, the full variable domain is EAGVAQSPRYKIIEKRQSVAFWCNPISGHATLYWYQQILGQGPKLLIQFQNNGVVDDSQLPKDRFSAERLKGVDSTLKIQPAKLEDSAVYLCASRRSLGETQYFGPGTRLLVL.

This clone has only a few counts. V and J are TRBV2 and TRBJ2-1; D might be TRBD2 (5 bases). V was shortened by 7 bases and J by 16 bases, with 17 bases between the two germline ends. The CDR3 runs 11 residues. Germline CDR1 SNHLY, CDR2 FYNNEI. The chain's CDR3 is CASTPVSGEFF. Written as DNA, the CDR3 is TGTGCCAGCACCCCGGTCTCCGGGGAATTCTTC.

This clone occurred once. This sequence joins TRBV4-3 and TRBJ1-1; D may be TRBD1 (5 bases). The CDR3 extends over 14 amino acids. V dropped 0 bases and J dropped 1 base, with 6 bases sitting between them. CDR1 is LGHNA, CDR2 YSLEER, per germline. Written as DNA, the CDR3 is TGCGCCAGCAGCCAAGAAGGACAGAACACTGAAGCTTTCTTT. Translating it yields CASSQEGQNTEAFF.

A word on this clone: Other DNA sequences in this sample translate to the same CDR3. The J gene is TRBJ2-5, the V gene TRBV5-1; D tentatively fits TRBD1 or TRBD2 (6 bases each). Germline CDR1 reads SGHRS; CDR2 reads YFSETQ. Trimming pared 0 bases from V and 5 bases from J, leaving 14 bases between. The length of the CDR3 is 15 residues. DNA of the CDR3: TGCGCCAGCAGCTTGGCCTTGGGGGGCGGTGAGACCCAGTACTTC. Its protein is CASSLALGGGETQYF.

This clone has just one count. The genes are TRBV10-3 and TRBJ1-2, with 7 bases lining up with TRBD1. J gave up 7 bases and V 4 bases, and 6 bases lay outside the gene matches. The germline gives CDR1 ENHRY, CDR2 SYGVKD. The CDR3 has 13 residues. The CDR3, as DNA: TGTGCCATCAGTGTTGACAGGGTCTCTGGCTACACCTTC. It is translated as CAISVDRVSGYTF.

V is TRBV10-3 and J is TRBJ2-5, with 11 bases lining up with TRBD2. CDR1 is ENHRY and CDR2 is SYGVKD in the germline V gene. V was clipped by 2 bases and J by 2 bases; unmatched bases: 4. The CDR3 sequence is 16 residues long. CDR3 sequence: CAISEGVAGGQETQYF. CDR3 bases: TGTGCCATCAGTGAGGGAGTAGCGGGGGGGCAAGAGACCCAGTACTTC.

V and J are TRBV28 and TRBJ1-6, with D perhaps matching TRBD1 (5 bases). The V gene's germline CDR1 is MDHEN and CDR2 SYDVKM. This CDR3 region has 16 residues. With 6 bases removed from V and 4 bases from J, the gap between germline ends came to 16 bases. This CDR3 reads CASSPPGQRYNSPLHF. The CDR3, as DNA: TGTGCCAGCAGCCCGCCGGGGCAAAGATATAATTCACCCCTCCACTTT.

The V and J genes are TRBV6-5 and TRBJ1-5; 8 nucleotides match TRBD1. CDR1 MNHEY and CDR2 SVGAGI come from the germline V gene. The CDR3 sequence is 14 residues long. Unmatched junction bases numbered 6, after V lost 5 bases and J lost 6 bases. Here the CDR3 DNA reads TGTGCCAGCAGTGTACAGGGGGTCACTCAGCCCCAGCATTTT. It yields the protein CASSVQGVTQPQHF.

The rearrangement uses TRBV2 and TRBJ2-1, with 12 bases that match TRBD2. V trimming: 8 bases; J trimming: 0 bases; junction bases outside the gene matches: 17. CDR1 is SNHLY, CDR2 FYNNEI, per germline. The CDR3 has 20 amino acids. CDR3 nucleotides: TGTGCCAGCTCTCCTAGCGGGGGGGTTTATACCTATTACTCCTACAATGAGCAGTTCTTC. Its translation is CASSPSGGVYTYYSYNEQFF.

The chain links TRBV20-1 to TRBJ2-7; D may be TRBD2 (5 bases). The CDR3 has 11 residues. Germline values: CDR1 DFQATT, CDR2 SNEGSKA (reference sequence). CDR3 residues: CTTKAGHEQYF. CDR3 in DNA: TGCACCACGAAGGCGGGTCACGAGCAGTACTTC.

Concerning this clone itself: A much larger clone sits a single nucleotide away, making a read error possible. Distinct nucleotide sequences in the sample also encode this CDR3. This chain uses TRBV9 with TRBJ2-5; TRBD1 aligns across 7 bases. The CDR3 covers 15 residues. J gave up 5 bases and V 3 bases, and 10 bases lay outside the gene matches. Germline lookup yields CDR1 SGDLS and CDR2 YYNGEE. CDR3 sequence: CASSARDSAQETQYF. CDR3 DNA sequence: TGTGCCAGCAGCGCACGGGACAGCGCCCAGGAGACCCAGTACTTC.

The V and J genes are TRBV4-3 and TRBJ2-2; D remains ambiguous. The germline CDR1 and CDR2 sequences are LGHNA and YSLEER. The CDR3 sequence is 16 residues long. V lost 0 bases and J lost 2, with 10 bases in between. The CDR3 protein is CASSQDYGINTGELFF. In DNA, the CDR3 is TGCGCCAGCAGCCAAGATTATGGGATAAACACCGGGGAGCTGTTTTTT.

The chain couples TRBV18 to TRBJ2-2; D possibly corresponds to TRBD2 (5 bases). From germline, CDR1 is KGHSH and CDR2 LQKENI. This CDR3 region has 17 residues. V gave up 2 bases and J gave up 5 bases, with 18 bases separating them. CDR3 residues: CASSPSKTPSGTGELFF. CDR3 nucleotides: TGTGCCAGCTCACCAAGCAAAACACCTTCGGGGACCGGGGAGCTGTTTTTT.

This chain joins TRBV7-2 and TRBJ2-7; TRBD2 agrees at 8 bases. Germline V lookup: CDR1 SGHTA, CDR2 FQGNSA. V dropped 5 bases and J dropped 0; count of bases not matched to a gene: 9. This CDR3 region has 16 residues. Here the CDR3 reads CASSPREGGSSYEQYF. CDR3 DNA: TGTGCCAGCAGCCCCCGGGAGGGGGGCAGCTCCTACGAGCAGTACTTC.